This TCR beta chain came from a study of shared clonotypes between healthy human individuals (dated by TCRdb to between 2020 and 2021). Regarding the study in general: The cohort comprised a couple of women and a few men aged 18 to 49 years. For each donor, three plates each were used for CD4 naive and CD4 memory, two plates were used for CD8 naive, and one plate was used for CD8 memory. To estimate repertoire size and how much clonotypes are shared between individuals, the study performed deep sequencing of blood TCR repertoires from a few healthy adults. To increase sequencing depth and limit assay-specific biases, TCR repertoire library preparation and sequencing were carried out by different laboratories using diverse techniques. Per donor, leukapheresis produced somewhere between about 0.94 and 9 billion PBMCs. Overall study results and their limits: Incomplete sequencing was indicated by rarefaction of sorted-subset datasets, despite the large sequencing depth. Pairwise subsampling indicated that sequencing depth was expected to affect the degree of clonotype sharing among donors. Sampling was restricted to blood, and TCR repertoires in tissue are likely to differ from TCR repertoires in blood. About 5% of naive CD4, 3.5% of naive CD8, roughly 2.4% of memory CD4, and 0.4% of memory CD8 clonotypes were shared across several donors. Because the study included only a small number of donors, the genetic and exposure-history diversity represented was limited. Estimated clonotype richness was generally larger for naive than for memory subsets. Compared with non-shared clonotypes, clonotypes shared by all four sorted-subset donors had higher generation probabilities.

Trimmed from V: 0 bases; trimmed from J: 0 bases; junction bases lacking a gene match: 6. Per the germline V gene, LGHNA is the CDR1 and YSLEER is the CDR2. Reading from cysteine to phenylalanine, the CDR3 counts 20 amino acids. The retained sequence is limited to the CDR3, 60 bases, with the frame set at the first base. Healthy HIV-negative adults with no recently reported acute infections or vaccinations were included as donors. Every donor was a Caucasian adult residing in Nashville, Tennessee, USA. CD4+ T cells were enriched by magnetic negative selection, after which naive cells were positively selected on CD45RA and the negative fraction was taken as the memory subset. Blood was collected by leukapheresis, and PBMCs were isolated by Ficoll-Histopaque density gradient centrifugation and then cryopreserved in liquid nitrogen vapor phase. Analytical flow cytometry was used to check the purity and quantity of every magnetically sorted T cell population. Genomic DNA was isolated from every sorted fraction and measured by UV absorbance on a Nanodrop 2000c.

This clone showed up just once. Its antigen is still unknown. No base quality information exists; no much larger clone differs at one position. Using the deep immunoSEQ assay, TCR CDR3 regions were amplified from genomic DNA by multiplex PCR. Extracted genomic DNA from each cell subset was spread evenly across all wells of several immunoSEQ 96-well plates, with each plate serving as a replicate. For sorted subsets, each replicate PCR was loaded with around 200 ng genomic DNA, equivalent to 32,000 or so T cell genomes. Purified libraries were measured with a Qubit 3.0 fluorometer, size-checked on a Bioanalyzer 2100, and measured again with the KAPA Library Quantification kit. Every immunoSEQ 96-well plate was sequenced on a dedicated single-read 150-cycle Illumina NextSeq 550 flow cell. As for the original processing: The immunoSEQ output contained only junctional sequences without quality scores, so filtering could not match that applied to full-length reads. Sequences were annotated with PyIR, a Python wrapper for IgBLAST v1.9, and V/J genes and CDR3 were assigned using IMGT germline references. Any read was removed if the V/J assignment was weak (E-value above 1e-6), the CDR3 was missing, or the read contained stop codons, out-of-frame junctions, or ambiguous translated residues. V3J clonotypes were defined as sequences sharing an identical inferred V gene, J gene, and CDR3 amino acid sequence. The percentage overlap between two repertoires was calculated by dividing the number of shared unique clonotypes by the size of the smaller repertoire. Richness of each repertoire was evaluated using RTK rarefaction, the Chao1 estimator, and Recon v2.1 estimates of unobserved clonotypes. OLGA was used to compute generation probabilities for all TCRbeta clonotypes that the gDNA method yielded from a few donors. Imported from immuneACCESS, the table was reduced by TCRdb to in-frame sequences with V and J called. These copies leave out some clones; in studies compared against another copy, an unresolved V gene accounts for under half, and the cause of the remainder is not known. That table furnishes V, J and clone size, whereas the DNA furnished D and trimming. A total of approximately 2.3 million clones appear in this sample, approximately 93% of them only once. Clones ranked in the top ten supply roughly 0.36% of the sample.

The V and J segments used are TRBV4-3 and TRBJ2-4; TRBD2 agrees with 15 junctional bases. The specimen was naive CD4+ T cells from PBMCs. In light of the paper, this sample's cell subset or site label describes: CD45RA+ positively selected. This receptor was identified in a young man in good health. Some clones in this sample may be carry-over from other donors' samples. The CDR3 loop reads CASSQDAGTSGRLAKNIQYF. The nucleotide sequence reads as follows: TGCGCCAGCAGCCAAGATGCGGGGACTAGCGGGAGGCTAGCCAAAAACATTCAGTACTTC.